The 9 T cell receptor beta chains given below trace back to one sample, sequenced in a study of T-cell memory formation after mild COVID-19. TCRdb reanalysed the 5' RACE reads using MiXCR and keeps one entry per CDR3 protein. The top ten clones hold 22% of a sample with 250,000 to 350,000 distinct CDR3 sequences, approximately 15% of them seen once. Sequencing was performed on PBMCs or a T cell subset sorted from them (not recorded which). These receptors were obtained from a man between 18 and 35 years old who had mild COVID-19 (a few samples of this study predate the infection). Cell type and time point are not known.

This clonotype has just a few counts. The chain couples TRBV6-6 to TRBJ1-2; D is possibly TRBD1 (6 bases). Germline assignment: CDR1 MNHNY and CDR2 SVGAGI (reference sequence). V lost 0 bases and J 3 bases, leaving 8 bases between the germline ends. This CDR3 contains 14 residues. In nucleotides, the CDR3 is TGTGCCAGCAGTTACTCACAGGGTCACTATGGCTACACCTTC. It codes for CASSYSQGHYGYTF.

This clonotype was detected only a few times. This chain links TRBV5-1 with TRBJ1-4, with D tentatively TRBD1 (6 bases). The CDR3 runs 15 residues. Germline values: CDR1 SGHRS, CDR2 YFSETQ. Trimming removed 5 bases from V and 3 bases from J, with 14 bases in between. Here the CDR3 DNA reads TGCGCCAGCAGATATTTGACAGGTCCTAATGAAAAACTGTTTTTT. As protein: CASRYLTGPNEKLFF.

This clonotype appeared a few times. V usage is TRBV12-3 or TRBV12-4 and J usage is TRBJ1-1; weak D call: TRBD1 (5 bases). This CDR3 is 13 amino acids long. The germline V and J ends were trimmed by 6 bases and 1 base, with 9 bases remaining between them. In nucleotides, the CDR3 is TGTGCCAGCAGCCGGACAACGAACACTGAAGCTTTCTTT. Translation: CASSRTTNTEAFF.

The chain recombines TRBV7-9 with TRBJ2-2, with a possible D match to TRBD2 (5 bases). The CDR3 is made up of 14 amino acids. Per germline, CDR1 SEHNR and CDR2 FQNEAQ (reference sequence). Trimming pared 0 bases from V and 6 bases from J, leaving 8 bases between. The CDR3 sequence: CASSLAPAAGELFF. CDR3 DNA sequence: TGTGCCAGCAGCTTAGCGCCAGCGGCCGGGGAGCTGTTTTTT.

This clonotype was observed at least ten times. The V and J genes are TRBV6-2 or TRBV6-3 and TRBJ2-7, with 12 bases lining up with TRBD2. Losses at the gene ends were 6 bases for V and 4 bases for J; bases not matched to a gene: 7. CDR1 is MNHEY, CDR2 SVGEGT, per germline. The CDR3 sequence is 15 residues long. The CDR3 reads CASSELAGGVYEQYF. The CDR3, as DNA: TGTGCCAGCAGCGAACTAGCGGGGGGTGTATACGAGCAGTACTTC.

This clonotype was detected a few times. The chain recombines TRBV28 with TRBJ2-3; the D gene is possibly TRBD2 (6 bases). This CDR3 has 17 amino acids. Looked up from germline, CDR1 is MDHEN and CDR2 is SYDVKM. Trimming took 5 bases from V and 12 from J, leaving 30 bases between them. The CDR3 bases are TGTGCCAGCAGTCCTCCGGCCGTGCTCTTAGGGAGGAGACCCCAGTATTTT. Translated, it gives CASSPPAVLLGRRPQYF.

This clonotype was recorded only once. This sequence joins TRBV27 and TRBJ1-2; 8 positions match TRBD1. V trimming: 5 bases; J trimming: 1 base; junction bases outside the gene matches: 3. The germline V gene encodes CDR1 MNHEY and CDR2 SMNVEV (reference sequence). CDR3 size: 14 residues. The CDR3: CASSRTGINYGYTF. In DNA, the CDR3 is TGTGCCAGCAGTCGGACAGGGATTAACTATGGCTACACCTTC.

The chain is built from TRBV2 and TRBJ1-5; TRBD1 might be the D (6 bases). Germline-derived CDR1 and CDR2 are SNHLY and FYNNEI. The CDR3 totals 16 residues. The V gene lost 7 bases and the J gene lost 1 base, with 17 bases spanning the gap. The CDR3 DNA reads TGTGCCAGCACCCCCTTAAGGGGGGAGAGCAATCAGCCCCAGCATTTT. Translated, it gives CASTPLRGESNQPQHF.

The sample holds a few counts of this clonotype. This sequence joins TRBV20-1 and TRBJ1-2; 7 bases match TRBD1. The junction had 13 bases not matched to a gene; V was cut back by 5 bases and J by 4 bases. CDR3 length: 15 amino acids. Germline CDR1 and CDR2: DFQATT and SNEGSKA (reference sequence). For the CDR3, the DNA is TGCAGTGCTCGTCAACCGGGACAGAAGCTCTATGGCTACACCTTC. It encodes CSARQPGQKLYGYTF.